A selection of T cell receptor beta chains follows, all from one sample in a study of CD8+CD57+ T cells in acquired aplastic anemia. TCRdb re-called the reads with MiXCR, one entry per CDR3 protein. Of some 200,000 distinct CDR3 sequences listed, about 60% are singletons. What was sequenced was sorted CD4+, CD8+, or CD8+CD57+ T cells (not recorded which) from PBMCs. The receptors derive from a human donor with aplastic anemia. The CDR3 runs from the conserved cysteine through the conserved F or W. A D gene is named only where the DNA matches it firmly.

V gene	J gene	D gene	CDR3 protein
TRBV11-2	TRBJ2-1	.	CASSSDSTSYNEQFF
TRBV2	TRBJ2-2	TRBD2	CASSRPGLAGGGTGELFF
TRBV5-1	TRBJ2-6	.	CASSLAGGTSSGANVLTF
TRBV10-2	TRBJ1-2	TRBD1	CASSEFRGYRGYTF
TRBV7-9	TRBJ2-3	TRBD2	CATGLAGGPTDTQYF
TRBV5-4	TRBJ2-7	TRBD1	CASSHDREGFEQYF
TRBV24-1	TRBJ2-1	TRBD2	CATSDFRTSGGTYNEQFF
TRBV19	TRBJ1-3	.	CASRVSSGNTIYF
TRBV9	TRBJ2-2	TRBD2	CASSVTSGGAHGELFF
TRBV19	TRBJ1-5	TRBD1	CASSLDRVRYQPQHF
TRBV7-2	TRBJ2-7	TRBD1	CASSIGQGPSYEQYF
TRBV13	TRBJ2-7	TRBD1	CASSLGRDRVRYEQYF
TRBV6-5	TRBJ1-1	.	CASSAAFGTEAFF
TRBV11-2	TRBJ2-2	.	CASSDTSGELFF